Described below is a single T cell receptor (beta chain) sequence and its context. Its cognate antigen is unknown. This entry is derived from a study of T cells and Merkel cell carcinoma outcomes. Notes on the study in general: Merkel cell carcinoma outcomes were reportedly predicted by repertoire and T-cell density.

Clones were read by immunoSEQ multiplex PCR, and TCRdb kept only the in-frame ones, dropping some. This sample yields some 15,000 clones, of which 80% to 90% are seen a single time; 7.9% belongs to the top ten. The CDR3 is 15 residues long. The V end lost 3 bases, the J end lost 3 bases, and 15 bases lay between the germline ends. Germline loops: CDR1 LNHDA, CDR2 SQIVND (reference sequence). Sequences were obtained from tumor tissue from Merkel cell carcinoma. The chain combines TRBV19 with TRBJ2-7, with D perhaps matching TRBD2 (5 bases). This receptor was identified in a human donor with Merkel cell carcinoma. The CDR3: CASSIQSAGGYEQYF. DNA of the CDR3: TGTGCCAGTAGTATCCAAAGTGCAGGAGGCTACGAGCAGTACTTC.